The 15 T cell receptor beta chains reported below all come from one sample, sequenced in a study of cytomegalovirus exposure and HLA in healthy donors. Primers: 60 Vbeta forward and 13 Jbeta reverse. Data came from immunoSEQ multiplex PCR; TCRdb stores just in-frame clones and leaves some out. This repertoire includes roughly 120,000 clones. Sequencing was done on a sample of PBMCs. These receptors all stem from a man younger than 35 in good health and CMV-seronegative.

The V and J genes are TRBV27 and TRBJ1-1; no definite D call. V was pared by 5 bases and J by 0 bases, with 16 bases between. The CDR3 has 16 amino acids. CDR1 is MNHEY and CDR2 is SMNVEV in the germline V gene (reference sequence). This CDR3 is CASSNLQVGVNTEAFF. CDR3 sequence (DNA): TGTGCCAGCAGTAATTTGCAGGTCGGGGTGAACACTGAAGCTTTCTTT.

The CDR3 DNA reads TGTGCCAGCAGCTTGGAGAGCTCCTACGAGCAGTACTTC. Protein product: CASSLESSYEQYF. This chain joins TRBV5-5 and TRBJ2-7; no clear D gene. The CDR3 extends over 13 amino acids. CDR1 and CDR2 (germline): SGHKS, YYEKEE (reference sequence). Trimming removed 0 bases at V and 0 bases at J, with 4 bases between.

This chain uses TRBV5-1 with TRBJ1-1, with D perhaps TRBD1 (6 bases). CDR3 length equals 12 residues. Trimming pared 2 bases from V and 8 bases from J, leaving 10 bases between. CDR1 is SGHRS, CDR2 YFSETQ, per germline. CDR3 bases: TGCGCCAGCAGCTTCCAGGGGCAAGAAGCTTTCTTT. This codes for CASSFQGQEAFF.

The V gene is TRBV5-1, the J gene TRBJ1-6; D unclear. The V end lost 0 bases, the J end lost 8 bases, and 9 bases lay between the germline ends. This CDR3 comprises 14 residues. Germline V gene lookup returns CDR1 SGHRS and CDR2 YFSETQ. The CDR3 loop reads CASSLVGGDSPLHF. The CDR3, as DNA: TGCGCCAGCAGCTTGGTAGGCGGGGATTCACCCCTCCACTTT.

The rearrangement joins TRBV2 to TRBJ1-5, with D perhaps matching TRBD1 (5 bases). Germline V gene lookup returns CDR1 SNHLY and CDR2 FYNNEI. With 3 bases removed from V and 3 bases from J, the gap between germline ends came to 6 bases. CDR3 length: 13 residues. The CDR3 DNA reads as TGTGCCAGCAGTGACAGGGTCAATCAGCCCCAGCATTTT. Its protein is CASSDRVNQPQHF.

This sequence joins TRBV6-4 and TRBJ2-3; 15 bases map to TRBD2. The germline CDR1 and CDR2 sequences are MRHNA and SNTAGT. The J segment lost 6 bases and the V segment lost 3 bases, leaving 1 base of the junction unmatched. The CDR3 spans 15 residues. CDR3 coding DNA: TGTGCCAGCAGTGAGGGGACTAGCGGGGGGGATACGCAGTATTTT. This codes for CASSEGTSGGDTQYF.

The chain carries TRBV5-4 and TRBJ1-1; a weak D match, TRBD1 (5 bases). Germline V gene data show CDR1 as SGHNT and CDR2 as YYREEE (reference sequence). The CDR3 extends over 15 amino acids. The V end was cut by 2 bases, the J end by 4 bases, with 15 bases between. The CDR3 region has the DNA TGTGCCAGCAGCTTCCCGGGGGGTGTATCCACTGAAGCTTTCTTT. Amino acid sequence: CASSFPGGVSTEAFF.

The J gene is TRBJ2-5, the V gene TRBV25-1, with TRBD2 matching 7 bases. The length of the CDR3 is 15 residues. V gave up 0 bases and J gave up 5 bases; unmatched junction bases: 6. The germline CDR1 and CDR2 sequences are MGHDK and SYGVNS. The CDR3 coding sequence is TGTGCCAGCAGTGAATATTCCGGGGGGAAGGAGACCCAGTACTTC. Translated, it gives CASSEYSGGKETQYF.

V is TRBV12-5 and J is TRBJ1-5; D is ambiguous. The V end lost 7 bases, the J end lost 3 bases, and 13 bases lay between the germline ends. CDR1 LGHNT and CDR2 FRNRAP come from the germline V gene. The CDR3 length is 14 residues. For the CDR3, the DNA is TGTGCTAGTGCCTCCTTGTCCTTCAATCAGCCCCAGCATTTT. Translating it yields CASASLSFNQPQHF.

The chain carries TRBV27 and TRBJ2-3; TRBD1 is a possible D gene (6 bases). This CDR3 region has 14 residues. V was trimmed by 8 bases and J by 5 bases, leaving 17 bases between them. Looked up from germline, CDR1 is MNHEY and CDR2 is SMNVEV (reference sequence). CDR3 protein: CASGFWTVQDTQYF. CDR3 DNA sequence: TGTGCCAGCGGATTTTGGACAGTTCAAGATACGCAGTATTTT.

The CDR3 loop is CASSIRSGGAYETQYF. The CDR3 nucleotides read TGTGCCAGTAGTATCCGGAGCGGGGGGGCCTACGAGACCCAGTACTTC. J is TRBJ2-5 and V is TRBV19, with 10 bases that match TRBD2. The length of the CDR3 is 16 residues. Germline V gene sequence: CDR1 LNHDA, CDR2 SQIVND (reference sequence). Trimming took 3 bases from V and 5 from J; bases not matched to a gene: 9.

The rearrangement links TRBV2 to TRBJ1-2; 9 bases are a match to TRBD1. Trimming at V came to 6 bases and at J to 0 bases, leaving 5 bases not matched to a gene. Germline V lookup: CDR1 SNHLY, CDR2 FYNNEI. The CDR3 has 15 amino acids. DNA for the CDR3: TGTGCCAGCAGAGAGGACAGGGGCCCTAACTATGGCTACACCTTC. This codes for CASREDRGPNYGYTF.

The chain couples TRBV5-1 to TRBJ1-4; 8 nucleotides match TRBD1. CDR1 SGHRS and CDR2 YFSETQ come from the germline V gene. The CDR3 has 14 residues. The V and J ends lost 4 bases and 3 bases, in that order; junction bases with no gene match: 2. The CDR3 DNA is TGCGCCAGCAGCGCGACAGGGGCTAATGAAAAACTGTTTTTT. Protein: CASSATGANEKLFF.

The rearrangement links TRBV5-4 to TRBJ2-3, with D perhaps TRBD2 (6 bases). This CDR3 region has 14 residues. Germline V gives CDR1 SGHNT, CDR2 YYREEE (reference sequence). V lost 4 bases and J lost 4, with 13 bases in between. This CDR3 reads CASSRLGSSDTQYF. Here the CDR3 DNA reads TGTGCCAGCAGCCGACTAGGTTCTTCAGATACGCAGTATTTT.

The rearrangement joins TRBV7-9 to TRBJ2-1, with 7 nucleotides matching TRBD2. Germline V lookup: CDR1 SEHNR, CDR2 FQNEAQ (reference sequence). Trimming took 3 bases from V and 0 from J; bases not matched to a gene: 2. The CDR3 extends over 15 amino acids. CDR3 sequence (DNA): TGTGCCAGCAGCTTTGGCGGGAGCTCCTACAATGAGCAGTTCTTC. This translates into CASSFGGSSYNEQFF.